The source of this T cell receptor beta chain is a study of chemoradiotherapy in HPV16-positive cancers. Study-level results: Non-HPV-specific T cells did not expand in tumors during treatment, whereas candidate HPV-specific clones and E7-related motifs did.

CDR3 size: 17 residues. Trimming removed 3 bases at V and 1 base at J, with 16 bases between. Germline CDR1 reads MGHDK; CDR2 reads SYGVNS. Points on this clone: Its antigen is undetermined.

TCRdb's table, derived via immunoSEQ multiplex PCR, lists solely in-frame clones and lacks some. The repertoire holds fewer than 8,000 clones, with around 90% as singletons. The sample here was taken from a patient who underwent chemoradiotherapy. The gene calls are TRBV25-1 and TRBJ1-3; D remains ambiguous. This receptor was taken from a human donor with HPV-associated anogenital cancer. CDR3 protein: CASSDEKRVSSGNTIYF. The DNA for the CDR3 is TGTGCCAGCAGTGATGAGAAGAGGGTCTCTTCTGGAAACACCATATATTTT.